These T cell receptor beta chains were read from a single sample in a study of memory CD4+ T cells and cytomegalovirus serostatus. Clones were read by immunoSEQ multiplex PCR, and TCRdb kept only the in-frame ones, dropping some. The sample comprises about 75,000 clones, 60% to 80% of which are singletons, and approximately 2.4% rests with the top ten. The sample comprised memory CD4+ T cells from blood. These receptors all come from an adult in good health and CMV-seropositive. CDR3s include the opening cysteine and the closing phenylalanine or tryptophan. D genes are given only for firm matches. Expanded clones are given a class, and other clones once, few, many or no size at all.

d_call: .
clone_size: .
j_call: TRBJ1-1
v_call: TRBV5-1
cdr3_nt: TGCGCCAGCAGCTTGAGGGGGGCAGACCGAAACACTGAAGCTTTCTTT
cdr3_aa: CASSLRGADRNTEAFF

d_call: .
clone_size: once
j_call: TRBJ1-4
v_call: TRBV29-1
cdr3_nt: TGCAGCGTTGGAGGCCAGGGGATGGAAAAACTGTTTTTT
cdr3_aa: CSVGGQGMEKLFF

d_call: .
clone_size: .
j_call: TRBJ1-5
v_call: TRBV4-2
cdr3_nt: TGTGCCAGCAGCCAAGTAGCAGGGCATCAGCCCCAGCATTTT
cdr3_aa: CASSQVAGHQPQHF

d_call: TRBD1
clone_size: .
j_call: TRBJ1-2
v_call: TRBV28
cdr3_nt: TGTGCCAGCAGTTTAGGACTGATTCAGGGGGTGGAGGGCTACACCTTC
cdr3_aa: CASSLGLIQGVEGYTF

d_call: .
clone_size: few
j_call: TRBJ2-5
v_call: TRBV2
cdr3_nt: TGTGCCACCTCTAAACTAGGAGAGACCCAGTACTTC
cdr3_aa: CATSKLGETQYF

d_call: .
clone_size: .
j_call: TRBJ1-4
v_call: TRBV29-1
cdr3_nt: TGCAGCGGCGGACAGCGGAATGAAAAACTGTTTTTT
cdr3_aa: CSGGQRNEKLFF

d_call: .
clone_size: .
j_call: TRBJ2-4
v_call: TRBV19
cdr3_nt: TGTGCCAGTAGGAAACCCGGAAGCAGGCTAACGGGTGACATTCAGTACTTC
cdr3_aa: CASRKPGSRLTGDIQYF

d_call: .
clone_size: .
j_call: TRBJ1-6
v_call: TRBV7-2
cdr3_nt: TGTGCCAGCAGCTCTGTGGGGGATTCACCCCTCCACTTT
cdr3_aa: CASSSVGDSPLHF

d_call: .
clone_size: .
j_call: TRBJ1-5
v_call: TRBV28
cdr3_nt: TGTGCCAGCAGTTTTTGGGGGTTAGGGTATAGCAATCAGCCCCAGCATTTT
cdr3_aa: CASSFWGLGYSNQPQHF

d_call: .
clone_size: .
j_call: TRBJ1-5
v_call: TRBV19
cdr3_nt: TGTGCCAGTAGTCGAGATAGCAATCAGCCCCAGCATTTT
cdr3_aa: CASSRDSNQPQHF

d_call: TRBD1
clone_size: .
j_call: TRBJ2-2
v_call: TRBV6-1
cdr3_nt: TGTGCCAGCAGTGAAGCGGGACAGGGCGTCGGGGAGCTGTTTTTT
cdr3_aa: CASSEAGQGVGELFF